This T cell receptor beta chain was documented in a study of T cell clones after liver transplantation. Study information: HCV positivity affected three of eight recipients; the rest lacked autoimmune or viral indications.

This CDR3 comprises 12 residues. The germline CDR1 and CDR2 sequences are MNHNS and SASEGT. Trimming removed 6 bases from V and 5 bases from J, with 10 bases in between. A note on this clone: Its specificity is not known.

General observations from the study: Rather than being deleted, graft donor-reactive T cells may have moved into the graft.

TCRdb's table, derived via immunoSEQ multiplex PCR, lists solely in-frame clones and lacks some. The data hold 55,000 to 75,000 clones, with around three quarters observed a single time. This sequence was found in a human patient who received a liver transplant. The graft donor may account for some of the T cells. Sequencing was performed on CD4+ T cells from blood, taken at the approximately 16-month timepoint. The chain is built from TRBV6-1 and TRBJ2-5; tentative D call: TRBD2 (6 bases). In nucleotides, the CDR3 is TGTGCCAGCAGAATTGGGGGGGAGACCCAGTACTTC. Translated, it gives CASRIGGETQYF.